A single sample is the source of the 17 T cell receptor beta chains below, sequenced in a study of shared clonotypes between healthy human individuals. Libraries were prepared by immunoSEQ multiplex PCR; TCRdb keeps only in-frame clonotypes and omits some of them. The sample lists 2 million to 2.5 million clones, 85% to 95% occurring once. Source material: naive CD4+ T cells from PBMCs. Subset defined: CD45RA+ positively selected. These TCRs come from a man aged 18 to 30 in good health. Some clones in this sample may be carry-over from other donors' samples.

The gene calls are TRBV19 and TRBJ2-1; the D call may be TRBD1 or TRBD2 (5 bases each). This CDR3 region has 13 residues. V was shortened by 5 bases and J by 8 bases, with 13 bases between the two germline ends. CDR1 LNHDA and CDR2 SQIVND come from the germline V gene (reference sequence). This CDR3 is CASSRDPGYEQFF. In DNA, the CDR3 is TGTGCCAGTAGTCGGGACCCTGGGTATGAGCAGTTCTTC. The entire variable domain, with the rest obtained from reference TRBV19 and TRBJ2-1, is as follows: DGGITQSPKYLFRKEGQNVTLSCEQNLNHDAMYWYRQDPGQGLRLIYYSQIVNDFQKGDIAEGYSVSREKKESFPLTVTSAQKNPTAFYLCASSRDPGYEQFFGPGTRLTVL.

In DNA, the CDR3 is TGTGCCAGCAGCTACACTCGCGAGCAGTACTTC. This sequence encodes CASSYTREQYF. This rearrangement joins TRBV7-8 to TRBJ2-7, with no clear D. Looked up from germline, CDR1 is SGHVS and CDR2 is FQNEAQ. The ends were cut back, 4 bases at V and 6 bases at J, with 7 bases in the middle. The CDR3 length is 11 residues.

This chain joins TRBV28 and TRBJ1-4, with D possibly being TRBD1 (5 bases). The ends were cut back, 3 bases at V and 0 bases at J, with 11 bases in the middle. Looked up from germline, CDR1 is MDHEN and CDR2 is SYDVKM. This CDR3 is 16 amino acids long. The CDR3 here is CASSFNGAATNEKLFF. CDR3 nucleotides: TGTGCCAGCAGTTTTAATGGGGCAGCAACTAATGAAAAACTGTTTTTT.

The rearrangement joins TRBV6-1 to TRBJ2-5; D gene uncertain. Per the germline V gene, CDR1 is MNHNS and CDR2 is SASEGT. CDR3 length equals 12 residues. Between the trimmed V and J ends, which lost 6 bases and 7 bases, there was a span of 12 bases. The chain's CDR3 is CASRVLGGTQYF. In nucleotides, the CDR3 is TGTGCCAGCAGAGTCCTCGGTGGGACCCAGTACTTC.

This clone has just one count. This chain joins TRBV14 and TRBJ1-4, with TRBD1 as a possible D gene (5 bases). Trimming shortened V by 2 bases and J by 5 bases, and 12 bases separated the two germline ends. The CDR3 has 15 residues. Per the germline V gene, CDR1 is SGHDN and CDR2 is FVKESK. The CDR3 region is CASSQRRGRNEKLFF. The CDR3 DNA reads TGTGCCAGCAGCCAAAGACGGGGGAGGAATGAAAAACTGTTTTTT.

Worth noting for this clone: Additional DNA sequences in this sample encode the identical CDR3. V is TRBV27 and J is TRBJ2-2, with 8 bases aligning to TRBD2. The trim removed 4 bases at V and 1 base at J, leaving 2 bases unmatched. The CDR3 extends over 15 amino acids. In germline, CDR1 is MNHEY, CDR2 SMNVEV (reference sequence). CDR3 bases: TGTGCCAGCAGTTCCGGGACTAGGAACACCGGGGAGCTGTTTTTT. Its protein product is CASSSGTRNTGELFF.

In DNA, the CDR3 is TGTGCCAGCAGCCAAGACAGTAACTACAATGAGCAGTTCTTC. This gives the protein CASSQDSNYNEQFF. The chain carries TRBV6-5 and TRBJ2-1, with D perhaps TRBD1 (5 bases). The germline V and J ends were trimmed by 6 bases and 3 bases, with 12 bases remaining between them. The germline CDR1 and CDR2 sequences are MNHEY and SVGAGI. The length of the CDR3 is 14 residues.

The CDR3 protein is CASSQRTGGDTYNEQFF. CDR3 nucleotide sequence: TGCGCCAGCAGCCAGAGGACGGGAGGGGACACTTACAATGAGCAGTTCTTC. This rearrangement joins TRBV4-3 to TRBJ2-1; TRBD2 matches 8 bases. This CDR3 has 17 residues. CDR1 LGHNA and CDR2 YSLEER come from the germline V gene. The V and J ends lost 3 bases and 4 bases, in that order; junction bases with no gene match: 11.

The chain recombines TRBV5-1 with TRBJ2-3; unclear D gene. CDR1 is SGHRS and CDR2 is YFSETQ in the germline V gene. This CDR3 comprises 15 residues. The V end lost 3 bases, the J end lost 3 bases, and 14 bases lay between the germline ends. CDR3 sequence (DNA): TGCGCCAGCAGCTCTCCCGGGCGAATAACAGATACGCAGTATTTT. It is translated as CASSSPGRITDTQYF.

V gene TRBV9 combines with J gene TRBJ2-7; 7 bases fit TRBD2. The CDR3 contains 16 residues. The germline V gene encodes CDR1 SGDLS and CDR2 YYNGEE. J gave up 6 bases and V 0 bases, and 12 bases lay outside the gene matches. The CDR3 reads CASSVDPAGSSGEQYF. The CDR3 nucleotides read TGTGCCAGCAGCGTAGATCCAGCGGGAAGTTCGGGCGAGCAGTACTTC. The whole variable domain, remainder taken from reference TRBV9 and TRBJ2-7, is DSGVTQTPKHLITATGQRVTLRCSPRSGDLSVYWYQQSLDQGLQFLIQYYNGEERAKGNILERFSAQQFPDLHSELNLSSLELGDSALYFCASSVDPAGSSGEQYFGPGTRLTVT.

The chain is built from TRBV19 and TRBJ2-1; TRBD2 aligns across 10 bases. The germline V gene encodes CDR1 LNHDA and CDR2 SQIVND (reference sequence). V gave up 9 bases and J gave up 15 bases; unmatched junction bases: 17. This CDR3 is built from 14 residues. The CDR3 sequence: CASRTGTSARETFF. The CDR3 bases are TGTGCCAGCAGAACCGGGACTAGCGCCAGAGAGACGTTCTTC.

The genes are TRBV5-1 and TRBJ2-5, with TRBD2 matching over 14 bases. The J segment lost 5 bases and the V segment lost 4 bases, leaving 10 bases of the junction unmatched. CDR1 is SGHRS, CDR2 YFSETQ, per germline. CDR3 length: 17 amino acids. The CDR3: CASSGGTSGSRRETQYF. The CDR3 DNA is TGCGCCAGCAGCGGGGGGACTAGCGGGAGTAGGAGGGAGACCCAGTACTTC. The full variable domain, with the rest looked up from reference TRBV5-1 and TRBJ2-5, is KAGVTQTPRYLIKTRGQQVTLSCSPISGHRSVSWYQQTPGQGLQFLFEYFSETQRNKGNFPGRFSGRQFSNSRSEMNVSTLELGDSALYLCASSGGTSGSRRETQYFGPGTRLLVL.

The rearrangement links TRBV11-2 to TRBJ2-7; perhaps TRBD2 as D (5 bases). V was clipped by 1 base and J by 5 bases, with 12 bases between them. The CDR3 sequence is 14 residues long. Per the germline V gene, CDR1 is SGHAT and CDR2 is FQNNGV. The CDR3 bases are TGTGCCAGCAGCTTAGGAGGGCCTAGGAACGAGCAGTACTTC. Its protein product is CASSLGGPRNEQYF.

This clone was picked up one time. V is TRBV6-7 and J is TRBJ2-1; TRBD2 matches 7 bases. TRBV6-7 falls under the ORF class, with uncertain function. This CDR3 is 16 amino acids long. Germline trimming cut 2 bases from V and 5 bases from J; bases unmatched to any gene: 9. This CDR3 is CASSYPGEGPHNEQFF. DNA of the CDR3: TGTGCCAGCAGTTACCCGGGGGAGGGCCCCCACAATGAGCAGTTCTTC.

The V and J genes are TRBV7-3 and TRBJ2-3, with D tentatively TRBD1 (5 bases). Deletions cut 2 bases from V and 4 bases from J, with 10 bases between. From germline, CDR1 is SGHTA and CDR2 FQGTGA. The CDR3 consists of 14 residues. CDR3 coding DNA: TGTGCCAGCAGCTTAGCAGGGATGGCAGATACGCAGTATTTT. It is translated as CASSLAGMADTQYF.

The CDR3 nucleotides read TGCGCCAGCAGCCAAAAATTAGCGGGAGGACGCTACGAGCAGTACTTC. It yields the protein CASSQKLAGGRYEQYF. V usage is TRBV4-3 and J usage is TRBJ2-7; TRBD2 agrees at 10 bases. V shed 2 bases, J shed 3 bases, and the junction held 7 bases outside the gene matches. Germline assignment: CDR1 LGHNA and CDR2 YSLEER. The length of the CDR3 is 16 residues.

The genes are TRBV20-1 and TRBJ2-5; 7 bases align to TRBD1. This CDR3 is 11 amino acids long. Losses at the gene ends were 5 bases for V and 7 bases for J; bases not matched to a gene: 4. Germline CDR1 is DFQATT and CDR2 is SNEGSKA (reference sequence). In DNA form, the CDR3 reads TGCAGTGCTCCGGACAGGACGACCCAGTACTTC. Translating gives CSAPDRTTQYF.